The clone carrying this T cell receptor beta chain occurred many times. Its antigen remains unidentified. Unique molecular identifiers were incorporated when the TCRbeta library was constructed. TCRdb called the PCR reads again in MiXCR, with one record for every CDR3 protein. In the table there are around 30,000 distinct CDR3 sequences, nearly 6.5% of which are singletons. The data derive from a study of T-cell reconstitution after alpha-beta-depleted transplantation in children. Study results and caveats: T-cell counts and diversity at one year following transplant were attributed mainly to newly produced T cells. Alpha-beta T cells present about two months after transplant were reported to originate from several hundred expanded graft clones. Some patients owed their high day-60 TCRbeta diversity to surviving recipient T cells and thymic progenitors.

V was pared by 0 bases and J by 2 bases, with 10 bases between. CDR1 and CDR2 from the germline V gene are SGHDN and FVKESK. This CDR3 spans 16 amino acids. The sample was peripheral blood, taken 60 days after TCRalphabeta/CD19-depleted stem cell transplant. The sequence was collected from a child younger than two who had a stem cell transplant for acute myeloid leukemia, so the T cells may come from the graft donor. The J gene is TRBJ2-2, the V gene TRBV14; D not resolved. Here the CDR3 reads CASSQELRSNTGELFF. CDR3 nucleotide sequence: TGTGCCAGCAGCCAAGAACTAAGGTCAAACACCGGGGAGCTGTTTTTT.